The rows below give T cell receptor beta chains drawn from one sample of a study of identical twins. MiXCR, applied by TCRdb to the 5' RACE reads, yields one record per CDR3 protein. The sample has about 700,000 distinct CDR3 sequences, roughly 6% seen once; the top ten hold roughly 1.8%. The sequencing input was naive T cells sorted from blood. These receptors were taken from a man younger than 35 in good health. Both conserved end residues are part of each CDR3. A D gene is named only where the DNA matches it firmly. The size entry is marked missing in some rows and otherwise reads once, few, many or a size class.

V: TRBV12-3/TRBV12-4
J: TRBJ2-5
size: many
D: .
CDR3: CASKQRETQYF
DNA: TGTGCCAGCAAACAACGGGAGACCCAGTACTTC

V: TRBV6-2/TRBV6-3
J: TRBJ2-7
size: many
D: .
CDR3: CASSSIPKIYEQYF
DNA: TGTGCCAGCAGTTCGATACCCAAGATCTACGAGCAGTACTTC

V: TRBV20-1
J: TRBJ1-4
size: many
D: .
CDR3: CSARRGVGEKLFF
DNA: TGCAGTGCTAGACGGGGTGTCGGCGAAAAACTGTTTTTT

V: TRBV12-3/TRBV12-4
J: TRBJ2-5
size: many
D: .
CDR3: CASSLRSGGETQYF
DNA: TGTGCCAGCAGTTTGAGGTCAGGCGGAGAGACCCAGTACTTC

V: TRBV29-1
J: TRBJ2-7
size: .
D: .
CDR3: CSVEKASNPYEQYF
DNA: TGCAGCGTTGAGAAGGCCTCGAACCCCTACGAGCAGTACTTC

V: TRBV4-2
J: TRBJ2-7
size: many
D: TRBD2
CDR3: CASSQAETSGKNGEQYF
DNA: TGTGCCAGCAGCCAAGCTGAAACTAGCGGGAAAAACGGCGAGCAGTACTTC

V: TRBV3-1
J: TRBJ2-5
size: few
D: TRBD2
CDR3: CASSQDLGLAYETQYF
DNA: TGTGCCAGCAGCCAAGATCTGGGACTAGCCTACGAGACCCAGTACTTC

V: TRBV11-2
J: TRBJ1-1
size: few
D: .
CDR3: CASSLDLSAPEAFF
DNA: TGTGCCAGCAGCTTAGACCTCAGCGCCCCCGAAGCTTTCTTT

V: TRBV20-1
J: TRBJ2-1
size: few
D: .
CDR3: CSAGGLGGQFF
DNA: TGCAGTGCTGGGGGCCTCGGGGGGCAGTTCTTC

V: TRBV29-1
J: TRBJ2-5
size: many
D: .
CDR3: CSVEGSRDIQETQYF
DNA: TGCAGCGTTGAGGGCAGTAGGGATATTCAAGAGACCCAGTACTTC

V: TRBV20-1
J: TRBJ2-3
size: .
D: TRBD2
CDR3: CSASPLAGKTDTQYF
DNA: TGCAGTGCTAGTCCCCTAGCGGGAAAGACAGATACGCAGTATTTT

V: TRBV10-3
J: TRBJ2-5
size: many
D: .
CDR3: CATSWTQQETQYF
DNA: TGTGCCACCAGCTGGACACAGCAAGAGACCCAGTACTTC

V: TRBV27
J: TRBJ2-3
size: many
D: .
CDR3: CASSLILQGEQYF
DNA: TGTGCCAGCAGTTTAATACTGCAGGGAGAGCAGTATTTT

V: TRBV29-1
J: TRBJ2-1
size: .
D: TRBD2
CDR3: CSVGLADHNEQFF
DNA: TGCAGCGTCGGACTAGCGGACCACAATGAGCAGTTCTTC

V: TRBV12-3/TRBV12-4
J: TRBJ2-3
size: .
D: .
CDR3: CASGLLVTRMTDTQYF
DNA: TGTGCCAGCGGACTGTTAGTGACTAGGATGACAGATACGCAGTATTTT

V: TRBV28
J: TRBJ2-5
size: .
D: TRBD1
CDR3: CASIMTGGETQYF
DNA: TGTGCCAGCATCATGACAGGGGGAGAGACCCAGTACTTC

V: TRBV29-1
J: TRBJ2-5
size: .
D: .
CDR3: CSVTLMWDQETQYF
DNA: TGCAGCGTTACCCTGATGTGGGACCAAGAGACCCAGTACTTC

V: TRBV12-3/TRBV12-4
J: TRBJ2-2
size: many
D: .
CDR3: CASSLLAKAGELFF
DNA: TGTGCCAGCAGCCTCCTAGCGAAGGCCGGGGAGCTGTTTTTT

V: TRBV6-2/TRBV6-3
J: TRBJ2-4
size: many
D: .
CDR3: CASSYSLGIGNIQYF
DNA: TGTGCCAGCAGTTACTCGTTGGGCATCGGAAACATTCAGTACTTC

V: TRBV27
J: TRBJ2-1
size: many
D: .
CDR3: CASSFSVNEQFF
DNA: TGTGCCAGCAGTTTTTCGGTCAATGAGCAGTTCTTC

V: TRBV5-1
J: TRBJ2-2
size: many
D: .
CDR3: CASSLGKRDTGELFF
DNA: TGCGCCAGCAGCCTGGGGAAGAGGGACACCGGGGAGCTGTTTTTT

V: TRBV11-2
J: TRBJ2-1
size: .
D: TRBD2
CDR3: CASSLDGGAGGSYNEQFF
DNA: TGTGCCAGCAGCTTAGATGGGGGAGCGGGAGGATCCTACAATGAGCAGTTCTTC

V: TRBV5-5
J: TRBJ1-2
size: many
D: .
CDR3: CASSPALRTNYGYTF
DNA: TGTGCCAGCAGCCCGGCCCTTCGTACTAACTATGGCTACACCTTC

V: TRBV7-6
J: TRBJ1-1
size: many
D: .
CDR3: CASSSSGGQAFF
DNA: TGTGCCAGCAGCTCCAGTGGGGGACAAGCTTTCTTT

V: TRBV28
J: TRBJ2-1
size: .
D: TRBD2
CDR3: CASTAGLAHNEQFF
DNA: TGTGCCAGCACCGCCGGACTAGCTCACAATGAGCAGTTCTTC

V: TRBV6-2/TRBV6-3
J: TRBJ2-7
size: .
D: .
CDR3: CASSDVWRQTEPLTYEQYF
DNA: TGTGCCAGCAGTGATGTATGGAGGCAAACTGAACCACTTACCTACGAGCAGTACTTC

V: TRBV7-8
J: TRBJ1-6
size: few
D: .
CDR3: CASSFAYPSGNSPLHF
DNA: TGTGCCAGCAGCTTTGCCTACCCTTCAGGGAATTCACCCCTCCACTTT

V: TRBV7-2
J: TRBJ2-7
size: .
D: .
CDR3: CASSLAARSSYEQYF
DNA: TGTGCCAGCAGCTTAGCGGCGAGAAGCTCCTACGAGCAGTACTTC

V: TRBV20-1
J: TRBJ2-1
size: many
D: TRBD2
CDR3: CSASPASGSSPYNEQFF
DNA: TGCAGTGCTAGTCCGGCTAGCGGGAGTTCGCCCTACAATGAGCAGTTCTTC

V: TRBV15
J: TRBJ2-5
size: few
D: .
CDR3: CATSRERTTQETQYF
DNA: TGTGCCACCAGCAGAGAAAGGACAACCCAAGAGACCCAGTACTTC

V: TRBV10-3
J: TRBJ2-1
size: many
D: .
CDR3: CAITPEDQGIYNEQFF
DNA: TGTGCCATCACCCCCGAGGATCAGGGGATCTACAATGAGCAGTTCTTC

V: TRBV7-2
J: TRBJ2-7
size: few
D: TRBD1
CDR3: CASSLPRQGASSYEQYF
DNA: TGTGCCAGCAGCTTACCGCGACAGGGGGCAAGCTCCTACGAGCAGTACTTC

V: TRBV6-6
J: TRBJ2-7
size: .
D: .
CDR3: CASSYSEYEQYF
DNA: TGTGCCAGCAGTTACTCCGAATACGAGCAGTACTTC